These T cell receptor beta chains were read from a single sample in a study of blood T cell repertoires in COVID-19. Profiling relied on immunoSEQ multiplex PCR, and the TCRdb table lists in-frame clones only, not all of them. The sample records about 400,000 clones, nearly 90% being singletons. The sample comprised PBMCs or T cells enriched from blood (not recorded which). These receptors were collected from a woman under 30 with acute COVID-19. CDR3s include the opening cysteine and the closing phenylalanine or tryptophan. D genes are given only for firm matches. Expanded clones are given a class, and other clones once, few, many or no size at all.

V	D	J	size	DNA	CDR3
TRBV4-1	TRBD1	TRBJ1-1	-	TGCGCCAGCAGCCCCGGGGGCAGGGGGGACACTGAAGCTTTCTTT	CASSPGGRGDTEAFF
TRBV3-1/TRBV3-2	-	TRBJ1-1	-	TGTGCCAGCAGCCAAGCATGGAGGGGAGGCACTGAAGCTTTCTTT	CASSQAWRGGTEAFF
TRBV29-1	TRBD1	TRBJ2-5	-	TGCAGCGTGACCGGGACAGGGATGGGAGAGACCCAGTACTTC	CSVTGTGMGETQYF
TRBV9	-	TRBJ1-2	-	TGTGCCAGCAGCGTAGGGGACAAGTCTTACTATGGCTACACCTTC	CASSVGDKSYYGYTF
TRBV5-1	-	TRBJ2-2	-	TGCGCCAGCAGCCTTAGAGGGTTCGCGAACACCGGGGAGCTGTTTTTT	CASSLRGFANTGELFF
TRBV19	-	TRBJ2-7	-	TGTGCCAGCCAAGGGGGACGGAACTTTTACGAGCAGTACTTC	CASQGGRNFYEQYF
TRBV28	-	TRBJ1-4	once	TGTGCCAGCAGTTTAGTCCTCTTGGGGGGAAAGAATGAAAAACTGTTTTTT	CASSLVLLGGKNEKLFF
TRBV29-1	TRBD2	TRBJ2-1	-	TGCAGCGTTCTGGCTAGCGGAAACAATGAGCAGTTCTTC	CSVLASGNNEQFF
TRBV9	TRBD1	TRBJ1-2	-	TGTGCCAGCAGCCTCGAGACAGGGGGGCCGTATGGCTACACCTTC	CASSLETGGPYGYTF
TRBV20-1	TRBD1	TRBJ2-7	-	TGCAGTGTACAGGGGGACTACGAGCAGTACTTC	CSVQGDYEQYF
TRBV7-8	TRBD1	TRBJ2-7	-	TGTGCCAGCAGCTTAGCGCGCCGGGACAGGGTCTACGAGCAGTACTTC	CASSLARRDRVYEQYF
TRBV7-3	TRBD2	TRBJ2-3	-	TGTGCCAGCAGCTTAGACGGGGGGGCCTATGGTACGCAGTATTTT	CASSLDGGAYGTQYF
TRBV7-8	TRBD1	TRBJ1-1	few	TGTGCCAGCAGCCCGACGACAGGGGGTTGGAACACTGAAGCTTTCTTT	CASSPTTGGWNTEAFF
TRBV10-1	TRBD2	TRBJ2-1	-	TGCGCCAGCAGTCCTCGGACTAGCGGGAGGGGATACAATGAGCAGTTCTTC	CASSPRTSGRGYNEQFF
TRBV27	TRBD1	TRBJ2-5	-	TGTGCCAGCAGTTTAGGGACAGGGACAGGGGATAGCGAGACCCAGTACTTC	CASSLGTGTGDSETQYF
TRBV28	-	TRBJ2-1	-	TGTGCCAGCAGTTGGGGGCAAAAAGAGCAGTTCTTC	CASSWGQKEQFF
TRBV15	TRBD2	TRBJ2-2	-	TGTGCCACCAGCAGAGAGACTAGCGGGAGGACCGGGGAGCTGTTTTTT	CATSRETSGRTGELFF
TRBV7-4	TRBD1	TRBJ2-7	-	TGTGCCAGCAGCCTGAAAACGGGACAGGGGTTCTACGAGCAGTACTTC	CASSLKTGQGFYEQYF
TRBV10-1	-	TRBJ1-6	-	TGCGCCAGCAGTGAGTCGAACGGACAGAATTCACCCCTCCACTTT	CASSESNGQNSPLHF
TRBV15	-	TRBJ2-3	-	TGTGCCACCAGCAGTGCCAGCGCCCTCACAGATACGCAGTATTTT	CATSSASALTDTQYF